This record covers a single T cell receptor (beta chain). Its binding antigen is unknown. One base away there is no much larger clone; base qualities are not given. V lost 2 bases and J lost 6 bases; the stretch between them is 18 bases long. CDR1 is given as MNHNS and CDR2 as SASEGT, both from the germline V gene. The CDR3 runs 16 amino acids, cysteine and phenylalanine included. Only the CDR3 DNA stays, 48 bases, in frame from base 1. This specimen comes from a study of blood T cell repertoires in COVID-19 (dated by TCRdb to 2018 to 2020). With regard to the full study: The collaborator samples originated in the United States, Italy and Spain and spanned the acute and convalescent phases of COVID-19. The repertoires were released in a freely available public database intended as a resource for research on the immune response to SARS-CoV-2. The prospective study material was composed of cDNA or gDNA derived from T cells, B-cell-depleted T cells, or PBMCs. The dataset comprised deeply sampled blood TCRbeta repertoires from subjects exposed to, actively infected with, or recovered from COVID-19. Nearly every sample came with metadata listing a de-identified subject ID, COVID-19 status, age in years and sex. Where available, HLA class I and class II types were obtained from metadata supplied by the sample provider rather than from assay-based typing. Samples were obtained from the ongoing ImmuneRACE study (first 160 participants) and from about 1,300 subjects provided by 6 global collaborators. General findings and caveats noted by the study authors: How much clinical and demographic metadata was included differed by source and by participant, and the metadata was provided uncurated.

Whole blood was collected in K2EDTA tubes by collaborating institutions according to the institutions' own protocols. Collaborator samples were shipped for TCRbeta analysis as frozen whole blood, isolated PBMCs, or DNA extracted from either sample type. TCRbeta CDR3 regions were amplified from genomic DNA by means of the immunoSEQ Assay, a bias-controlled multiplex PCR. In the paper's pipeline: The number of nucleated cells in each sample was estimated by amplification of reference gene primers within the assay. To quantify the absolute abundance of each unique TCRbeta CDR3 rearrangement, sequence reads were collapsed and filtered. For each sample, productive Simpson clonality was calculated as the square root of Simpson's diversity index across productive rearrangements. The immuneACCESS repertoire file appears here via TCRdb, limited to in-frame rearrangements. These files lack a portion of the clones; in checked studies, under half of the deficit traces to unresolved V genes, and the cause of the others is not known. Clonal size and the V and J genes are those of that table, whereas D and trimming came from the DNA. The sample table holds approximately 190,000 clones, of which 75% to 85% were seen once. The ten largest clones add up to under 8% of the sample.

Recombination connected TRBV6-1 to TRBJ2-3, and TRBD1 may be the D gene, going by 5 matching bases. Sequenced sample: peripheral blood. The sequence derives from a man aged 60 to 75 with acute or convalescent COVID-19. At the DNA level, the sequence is TGTGCCAGCAGTGAAAATAACAGGTTGCCCTTGGATACGCAGTATTTT. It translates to CASSENNRLPLDTQYF.